This TCR beta chain was obtained from a study of T cell clonality in common variable immunodeficiency. Clones were sequenced by immunoSEQ multiplex PCR, and TCRdb holds only the in-frame ones, with some missing. Recorded here are roughly 42,000 clones, none singletons. Patients and controls were mostly of Caucasian heritage. This CDR3 spans 13 amino acids. Looked up from germline, CDR1 is SGHVS and CDR2 is FQNEAQ. Trimming removed 3 bases from V and 8 bases from J; junction bases left unmatched: 4. The study, taken as a whole, reports: Repertoire-complication correlations in CVID were limited by patient heterogeneity. Reportedly, TCR beta sequences from common variable immunodeficiency showed fewer deletions and N-nucleotide insertions. CVID subjects had higher TCRbeta clonality than healthy controls, most marked in about a third.

This clone was counted many times. Its antigen is not identified. Read data end 3 residues before the CDR3 end; the end is taken from the germline J gene. The sample comprised peripheral blood mononuclear cells. The clonotype originates from a human donor with common variable immunodeficiency. The V and J genes are TRBV7-8 and TRBJ2-4, with 7 bases that match TRBD1. CDR3 bases read: TGTGCCAGCAGCTTCTATACAGGGGACATT. It encodes CASSFYTGDI. The full CDR3 reads CASSFYTGDIQYF. Supplemented by reference TRBV7-8 and TRBJ2-4, the full variable domain reads GAGVSQSPRYKVAKRGQDVALRCDPISGHVSLFWYQQALGQGPEFLTYFQNEAQLDKSGLPSDRFFAERPEGSVSTLKIQRTQQEDSAVYLCASSFYTGDIQYFGAGTRLSVL.